This T cell receptor beta chain appears in the sequencing data of a study of T cell changes during pregnancy in multiple sclerosis. CDR1 and CDR2 from the germline V gene are SGDLS and YYNGEE. The CDR3 spans 14 residues. The V end lost 0 bases, the J end lost 3 bases, and 10 bases lay between the germline ends. TCRdb's table, derived via immunoSEQ multiplex PCR, lists solely in-frame clones and lacks some. This repertoire shows 35,000 to 40,000 clones, 85% to 90% found once; its top ten account for approximately 6.8%. The chain joins TRBV9 to TRBJ2-7; D call uncertain. This TCR was recovered from a female donor with multiple sclerosis, enrolled in a pregnancy study. Sequences were derived from CD8+ T cells from peripheral blood mononuclear cells, sampled in the third trimester of pregnancy. In nucleotides, the CDR3 is TGTGCCAGCAGCGTAGGCGGCAGCTACTACGAGCAGTACTTC. Amino acids: CASSVGGSYYEQYF.